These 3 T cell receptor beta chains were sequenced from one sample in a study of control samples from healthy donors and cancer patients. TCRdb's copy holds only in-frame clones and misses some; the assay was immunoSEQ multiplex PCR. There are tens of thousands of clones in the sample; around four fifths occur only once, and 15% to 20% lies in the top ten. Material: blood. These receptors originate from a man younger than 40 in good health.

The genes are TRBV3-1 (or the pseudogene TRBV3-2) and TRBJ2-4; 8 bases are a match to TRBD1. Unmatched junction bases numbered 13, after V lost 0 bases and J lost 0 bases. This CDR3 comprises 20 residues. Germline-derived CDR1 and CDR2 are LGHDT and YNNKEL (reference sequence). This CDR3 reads CASSQDSRGTGPPAKNIQYF. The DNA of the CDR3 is TGTGCCAGCAGCCAAGATTCCCGCGGGACAGGCCCCCCAGCCAAAAACATTCAGTACTTC.

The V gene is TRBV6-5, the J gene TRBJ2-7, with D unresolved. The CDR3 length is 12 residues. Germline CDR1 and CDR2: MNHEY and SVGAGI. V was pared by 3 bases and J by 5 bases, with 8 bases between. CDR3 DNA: TGTGCCAGCAGTTATGACAACGACGAGCAGTACTTC. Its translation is CASSYDNDEQYF.

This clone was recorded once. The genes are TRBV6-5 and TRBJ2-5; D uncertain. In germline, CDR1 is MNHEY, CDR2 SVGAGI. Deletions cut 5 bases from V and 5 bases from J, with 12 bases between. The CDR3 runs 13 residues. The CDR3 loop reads CASSITRAETQYF. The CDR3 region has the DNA TGTGCCAGCAGTATAACAAGGGCGGAGACCCAGTACTTC.